These T cell receptor beta chains were read from a single sample in a study of response to subunit inactivated influenza vaccine. TCRdb redid the calling of the RT-PCR reads with MiXCR, one entry per CDR3 protein. The table includes 530,000 or so distinct CDR3 sequences, approximately 15% detected once. This sample comprised PBMCs from blood, obtained less than 13 days after vaccination. These receptors all stem from a man aged 50-60 years who received an inactivated influenza vaccine. The CDR3 runs from the conserved cysteine through the conserved F or W. The D gene is left open where the match is weak. Only part of the rows carry a size: once, few, many, or a class if the clone is expanded.

D: -; J: TRBJ1-2; V: TRBV20-1; size: -; CDR3: CSATNGGSYGYTF; DNA: TGCAGTGCGACTAATGGTGGGTCCTATGGCTACACCTTC
D: -; J: TRBJ2-1; V: TRBV12-3/TRBV12-4; size: few; CDR3: CASNPTGLPNEQFF; DNA: TGTGCCAGCAACCCCACCGGACTACCCAATGAGCAGTTCTTC
D: -; J: TRBJ1-1; V: TRBV5-1; size: -; CDR3: CASSSPVGEMNTEAFF; DNA: TGCGCCAGCAGCTCCCCCGTTGGGGAGATGAACACTGAAGCTTTCTTT
D: -; J: TRBJ1-3; V: TRBV4-1; size: few; CDR3: CASSQEGALSGNTIYF; DNA: TGCGCCAGCAGCCAAGAAGGGGCCCTCTCTGGAAACACCATATATTTT
D: -; J: TRBJ2-2; V: TRBV2; size: many; CDR3: CASSQQKNTGELFF; DNA: TGTGCCAGCAGTCAGCAGAAAAACACCGGGGAGCTGTTTTTT
D: -; J: TRBJ2-1; V: TRBV25-1; size: few; CDR3: CASSGGGLSYNEQFF; DNA: TGTGCCAGCAGTGGTGGGGGGCTTTCCTACAATGAGCAGTTCTTC
D: -; J: TRBJ2-6; V: TRBV5-1; size: few; CDR3: CASSLAFKTQGGSNVLTF; DNA: TGCGCCAGCAGCTTGGCCTTTAAGACGCAGGGAGGTTCCAACGTCCTGACTTTC
D: -; J: TRBJ1-6; V: TRBV5-1; size: few; CDR3: CASSLVMGENSPLHF; DNA: TGCGCCAGCAGCTTGGTCATGGGGGAAAATTCACCCCTCCACTTT
D: -; J: TRBJ2-7; V: TRBV6-5; size: -; CDR3: CASSYSDRFTYEQYF; DNA: TGTGCCAGCAGTTACTCGGACAGATTTACCTACGAGCAGTACTTC
D: -; J: TRBJ2-7; V: TRBV28; size: many; CDR3: CASIKGLEQYF; DNA: TGTGCCAGCATTAAGGGGCTAGAGCAGTACTTC
D: -; J: TRBJ2-1; V: TRBV7-2; size: -; CDR3: CASSSQVGFGRNEQFF; DNA: TGTGCCAGCAGCTCTCAAGTGGGTTTCGGTCGGAATGAGCAGTTCTTC
D: -; J: TRBJ2-1; V: TRBV29-1; size: few; CDR3: CSVDMTGTHNEQFF; DNA: TGCAGCGTCGACATGACAGGGACTCACAATGAGCAGTTCTTC
D: TRBD2; J: TRBJ2-7; V: TRBV5-6; size: few; CDR3: CASSFLAGGSGEQYF; DNA: TGTGCCAGCAGCTTTCTAGCGGGAGGATCAGGCGAGCAGTACTTC
D: -; J: TRBJ1-1; V: TRBV5-1; size: few; CDR3: CASSTGHGNTEAFF; DNA: TGCGCCAGCAGCACGGGACATGGGAACACTGAAGCTTTCTTT
D: TRBD1; J: TRBJ2-1; V: TRBV5-1; size: few; CDR3: CASSSPGTGPYNEQFF; DNA: TGCGCCAGCAGCTCCCCCGGGACAGGACCCTACAATGAGCAGTTCTTC
D: -; J: TRBJ2-3; V: TRBV6-5; size: few; CDR3: CASSYSIGTRSSTDTQYF; DNA: TGTGCCAGCAGTTACTCGATAGGGACCCGTTCTAGCACAGATACGCAGTATTTT